Following are 13 T cell receptor beta chains from one sample sequenced in a study of blood T cell repertoires in COVID-19. Assay: immunoSEQ multiplex PCR; the TCRdb copy retains only in-frame clones and omits some. The data show a few hundred thousand clones, more than 80% seen once. The specimen sequenced was PBMCs or T cells enriched from blood (not recorded which). These receptors were taken from a woman between 18 and 29 years old who had recovered from COVID-19.

The CDR3 reads CASSFPGTGAEKLFF. CDR3 DNA sequence: TGTGCCAGCAGCTTTCCCGGGACAGGGGCTGAAAAACTGTTTTTT. The V call is TRBV7-2, the J call TRBJ1-4, with 10 bases lining up with TRBD1. The CDR3 sequence is 15 residues long. Germline assignment: CDR1 SGHTA and CDR2 FQGNSA. V trimming: 3 bases; J trimming: 7 bases; junction bases outside the gene matches: 5.

V and J are TRBV4-1 and TRBJ2-3, with 10 bases matching TRBD2. The V and J ends lost 1 base and 3 bases, in that order; junction bases with no gene match: 4. The CDR3 consists of 16 residues. Germline V gene lookup returns CDR1 MGHRA and CDR2 YSYEKL. CDR3 sequence (DNA): TGCGCCAGCAGCCAAGCCCGAGCGGGGGGGACAGATACGCAGTATTTT. Translation: CASSQARAGGTDTQYF.

The V gene is TRBV15, the J gene TRBJ1-2; 8 bases map to TRBD1. Germline values: CDR1 LNHNV, CDR2 YYDKDF (reference sequence). This CDR3 has 16 amino acids. With 2 bases clipped from V and 2 bases from J, the junction kept 7 bases outside the gene matches. CDR3 coding DNA: TGTGCCACCAGCAGAACGGACAGGGTGGAAAACTATGGCTACACCTTC. Protein: CATSRTDRVENYGYTF.

This clone was recorded only once. This chain uses TRBV3-1 (or the pseudogene TRBV3-2) with TRBJ1-1; 8 nucleotides align to TRBD1. The germline CDR1 and CDR2 sequences are LGHDT and YNNKEL (reference sequence). This CDR3 region has 16 residues. Trimming removed 8 bases from V and 6 bases from J; junction bases left unmatched: 17. The CDR3 nucleotides read TGTGCCAGCCACGGCAGGGGGCCAAACCTAGAACCTGAAGCTTTCTTT. Its protein is CASHGRGPNLEPEAFF.

V usage is TRBV3-1 (or the pseudogene TRBV3-2) and J usage is TRBJ2-7; D possibly corresponds to TRBD1 (5 bases). The CDR3 extends over 13 amino acids. Trimming removed 2 bases from V and 6 bases from J, with 11 bases in between. Germline-derived CDR1 and CDR2 are LGHDT and YNNKEL (reference sequence). CDR3 nucleotides: TGTGCCAGCAGCCAAAATCAGGGTACCGAGCAGTACTTC. Its translation is CASSQNQGTEQYF.

CDR3 sequence: CASSVLVNTEAFF. The DNA of the CDR3 is TGTGCCAGCAGCGTTTTAGTGAACACTGAAGCTTTCTTT. The chain links TRBV9 to TRBJ1-1, with D hard to call. Germline CDR1 SGDLS, CDR2 YYNGEE. The CDR3 is made up of 13 amino acids. Trimming cost V 2 bases and J 0 bases, with 5 bases left between them.

With respect to this clone: A read error may produce the germline difference seen at one junction end. The gene calls are TRBV7-7 and TRBJ2-7; D is undetermined. The germline V gene has CDR1 SSHAT and CDR2 FNYEAQ (reference sequence). The CDR3 covers 13 residues. CDR3 residues: CASSLGQDYEQYF. The CDR3 DNA sequence: TGTGCTAGCAGCTTAGGGCAGGACTACGAGCAGTACTTC.

The CDR3 sequence: CASSFLGVHNEQFF. CDR3 coding DNA: TGCGCCAGCAGCTTCCTCGGGGTACACAATGAGCAGTTCTTC. The J gene is TRBJ2-1, the V gene TRBV5-1, with a possible D match to TRBD2 (5 bases). The V and J ends lost 2 bases and 5 bases respectively, with 11 bases between them. The CDR3 extends over 14 amino acids. Germline V gene lookup returns CDR1 SGHRS and CDR2 YFSETQ.

This clone appeared once. The rearrangement links TRBV20-1 to TRBJ2-7; 8 bases are shared with TRBD2. Germline V gene lookup returns CDR1 DFQATT and CDR2 SNEGSKA (reference sequence). The CDR3 contains 15 residues. V lost 3 bases to trimming and J lost 4 bases; unmatched junction nucleotides: 11. The CDR3 DNA reads TGCAGTGCTAGTAACTCTAATAGCGGGGTTTACGAGCAGTACTTC. It encodes CSASNSNSGVYEQYF.

The rearrangement links TRBV29-1 to TRBJ1-2; TRBD1 is a possible D gene (6 bases). This CDR3 has 13 amino acids. V shed 2 bases and J shed 7 bases, with 14 bases lying between them. Germline V gene lookup returns CDR1 SQVTM and CDR2 ANQGSEA. Here the CDR3 DNA reads TGCAGCGTTGAACTGGGGCGGGGGCCTGGCTACACCTTC. Encoded protein: CSVELGRGPGYTF.

The chain is built from TRBV29-1 and TRBJ1-1; D is ambiguous. The CDR3 totals 10 residues. V was clipped by 7 bases and J by 7 bases, with 10 bases between them. Per germline, CDR1 SQVTM and CDR2 ANQGSEA. CDR3 in DNA: TGCAGCGCACGACATAGTGAAGCTTTCTTT. It specifies CSARHSEAFF. Complete variable domain (other parts from reference TRBV29-1 and TRBJ1-1): SAVISQKPSRDICQRGTSLTIQCQVDSQVTMMFWYRQQPGQSLTLIATANQGSEATYESGFVIDKFPISRPNLTFSTLTVSNMSPEDSSIYLCSARHSEAFFGQGTRLTVV.

The CDR3 here is CASSPPGQGEQYF. The CDR3 coding sequence is TGTGCCAGCAGTCCCCCAGGGCAGGGCGAGCAGTACTTC. The genes are TRBV6-5 and TRBJ2-7, with a possible D match to TRBD1 (5 bases). The CDR3 spans 13 residues. Germline lookup yields CDR1 MNHEY and CDR2 SVGAGI. The V end was cut by 5 bases, the J end by 6 bases, with 14 bases between.

The V gene is TRBV6-5, the J gene TRBJ1-6; 8 bases are shared with TRBD1. The CDR3 is made up of 16 amino acids. Looked up from germline, CDR1 is MNHEY and CDR2 is SVGAGI. V lost 3 bases, J lost 7 bases, and 8 bases stayed unmatched. The CDR3 DNA sequence: TGTGCCAGCAGTTATACCGGGACAGGAGAAAATTCACCCCTCCACTTT. This translates into CASSYTGTGENSPLHF.